Described below is a single T cell receptor (beta chain) sequence and its context. This specimen comes from a study of cytomegalovirus exposure and HLA in healthy donors. In the PCR, 60 Vbeta and 13 Jbeta primers were used. Libraries were prepared by immunoSEQ multiplex PCR; TCRdb keeps only in-frame clonotypes and omits some of them. In the table there are some 150,000 clones, 76% of which are singletons. Germline CDR1 reads LNHDA; CDR2 reads SQIVND (reference sequence). Trimming shortened V by 8 bases and J by 0 bases, and 14 bases separated the two germline ends. The CDR3 sequence is 14 residues long. Those who donated were healthy bone marrow donors.

The chain couples TRBV19 to TRBJ2-7; no clear D. Sequenced input: PBMCs. The sequence was collected from a woman aged 40 to 50 in good health and CMV-seronegative. This CDR3 is CASARLELSYEQYF. The CDR3, as DNA: TGTGCCAGTGCCCGCCTTGAGCTCTCCTACGAGCAGTACTTC.